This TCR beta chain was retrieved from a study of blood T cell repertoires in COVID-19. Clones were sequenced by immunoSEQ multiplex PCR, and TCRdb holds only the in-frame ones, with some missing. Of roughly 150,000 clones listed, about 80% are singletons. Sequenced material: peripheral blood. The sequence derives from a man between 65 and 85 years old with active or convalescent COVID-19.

CDR3 in amino acids: CASSATGGSEKLFF. The CDR3 region has the DNA TGTGCCAGCAGCGCGACAGGGGGTAGTGAAAAACTGTTTTTT. The J gene is TRBJ1-4, the V gene TRBV9; TRBD1 matches 9 bases. This CDR3 contains 14 residues. The germline V gene has CDR1 SGDLS and CDR2 YYNGEE. The junction had 4 bases not matched to a gene; V was cut back by 3 bases and J by 7 bases.